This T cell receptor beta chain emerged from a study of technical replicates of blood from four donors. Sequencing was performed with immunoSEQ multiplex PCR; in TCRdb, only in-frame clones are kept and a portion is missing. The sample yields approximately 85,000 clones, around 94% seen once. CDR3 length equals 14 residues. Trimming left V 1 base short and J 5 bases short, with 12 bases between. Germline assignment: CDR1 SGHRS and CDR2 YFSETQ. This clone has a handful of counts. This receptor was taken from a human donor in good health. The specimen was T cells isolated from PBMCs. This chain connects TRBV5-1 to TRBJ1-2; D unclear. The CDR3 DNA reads TGCGCCAGCAGCTTGCAGGACTTGTCGTATGGCTACACCTTC. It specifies CASSLQDLSYGYTF.